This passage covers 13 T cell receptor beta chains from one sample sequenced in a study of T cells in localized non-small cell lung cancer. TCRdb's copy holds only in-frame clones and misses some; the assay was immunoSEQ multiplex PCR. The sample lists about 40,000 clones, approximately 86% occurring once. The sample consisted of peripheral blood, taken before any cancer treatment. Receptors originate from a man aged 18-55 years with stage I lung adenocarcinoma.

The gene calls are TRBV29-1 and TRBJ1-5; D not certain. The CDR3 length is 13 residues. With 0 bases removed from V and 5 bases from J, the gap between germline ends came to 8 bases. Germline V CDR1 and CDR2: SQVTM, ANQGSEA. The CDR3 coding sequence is TGCAGCGTTGAAGAAGGGAAAGATCAGCCCCAGCATTTT. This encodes CSVEEGKDQPQHF.

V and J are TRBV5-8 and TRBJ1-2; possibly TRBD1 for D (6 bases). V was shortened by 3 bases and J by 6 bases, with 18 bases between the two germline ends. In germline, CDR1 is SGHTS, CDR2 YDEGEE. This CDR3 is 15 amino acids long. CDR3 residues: CASSYPGGGRDGYTF. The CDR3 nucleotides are TGTGCCAGCAGCTATCCCGGCGGGGGGCGCGATGGCTACACCTTC. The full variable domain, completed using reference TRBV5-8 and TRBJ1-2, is EAGVTQSPTHLIKTRGQQATLRCSPISGHTSVYWYQQALGLGLQFLLWYDEGEERNRGNFPPRFSGRQFPNYSSELNVNALELEDSALYLCASSYPGGGRDGYTFGSGTRLTVV.

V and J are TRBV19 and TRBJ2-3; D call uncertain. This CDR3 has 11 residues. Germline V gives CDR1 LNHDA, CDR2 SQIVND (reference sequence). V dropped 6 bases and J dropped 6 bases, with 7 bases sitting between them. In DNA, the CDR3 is TGTGCCAGTAGGGTCGGTGATACGCAGTATTTT. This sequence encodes CASRVGDTQYF.

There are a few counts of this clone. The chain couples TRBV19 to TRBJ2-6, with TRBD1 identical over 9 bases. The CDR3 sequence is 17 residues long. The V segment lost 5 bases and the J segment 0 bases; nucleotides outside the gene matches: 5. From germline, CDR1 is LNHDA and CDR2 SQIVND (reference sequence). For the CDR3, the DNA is TGTGCCAGTAGTCCCGGGACAGGGAGCTCTGGGGCCAACGTCCTGACTTTC. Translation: CASSPGTGSSGANVLTF. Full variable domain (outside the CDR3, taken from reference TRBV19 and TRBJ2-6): DGGITQSPKYLFRKEGQNVTLSCEQNLNHDAMYWYRQDPGQGLRLIYYSQIVNDFQKGDIAEGYSVSREKKESFPLTVTSAQKNPTAFYLCASSPGTGSSGANVLTFGAGSRLTVL.

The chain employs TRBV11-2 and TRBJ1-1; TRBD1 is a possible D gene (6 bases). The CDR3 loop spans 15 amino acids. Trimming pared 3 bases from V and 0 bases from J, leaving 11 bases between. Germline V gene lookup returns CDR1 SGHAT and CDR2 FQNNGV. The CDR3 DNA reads TGTGCCAGCAGCTTTGGGGGCATTATGAACACTGAAGCTTTCTTT. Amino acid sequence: CASSFGGIMNTEAFF.

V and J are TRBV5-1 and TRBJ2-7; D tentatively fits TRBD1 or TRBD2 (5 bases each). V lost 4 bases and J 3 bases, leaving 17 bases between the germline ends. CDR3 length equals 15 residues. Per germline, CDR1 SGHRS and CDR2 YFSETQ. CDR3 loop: CASSRGDRGYYEQYF. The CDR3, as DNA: TGCGCCAGCAGCCGGGGAGATAGGGGATACTACGAGCAGTACTTC.

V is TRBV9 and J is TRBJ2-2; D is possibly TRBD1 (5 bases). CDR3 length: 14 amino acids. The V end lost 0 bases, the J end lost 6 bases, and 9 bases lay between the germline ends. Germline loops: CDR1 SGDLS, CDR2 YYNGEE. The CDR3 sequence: CASSVASGSGELFF. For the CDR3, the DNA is TGTGCCAGCAGCGTAGCGTCAGGGTCCGGGGAGCTGTTTTTT.

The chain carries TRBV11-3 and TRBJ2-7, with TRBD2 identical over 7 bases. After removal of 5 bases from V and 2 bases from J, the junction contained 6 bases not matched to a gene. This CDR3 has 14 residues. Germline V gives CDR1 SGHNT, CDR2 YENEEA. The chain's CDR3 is CASSLAAVAYEQYF. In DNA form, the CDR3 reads TGTGCCAGCAGCCTAGCGGCGGTTGCCTACGAGCAGTACTTC.

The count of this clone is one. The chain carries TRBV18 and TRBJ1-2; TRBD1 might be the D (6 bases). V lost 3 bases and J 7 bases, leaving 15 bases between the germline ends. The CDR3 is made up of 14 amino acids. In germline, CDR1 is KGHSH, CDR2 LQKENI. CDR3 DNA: TGTGCCAGCTCACCGGTCGAGGGGGGGCTTGGCTACACCTTC. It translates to CASSPVEGGLGYTF.

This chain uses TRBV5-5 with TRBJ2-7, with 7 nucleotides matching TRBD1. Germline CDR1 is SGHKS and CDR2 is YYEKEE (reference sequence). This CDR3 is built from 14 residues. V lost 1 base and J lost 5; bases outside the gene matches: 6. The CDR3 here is CASSLTRDSNEQYF. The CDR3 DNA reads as TGTGCCAGCAGCTTGACCCGGGACAGCAACGAGCAGTACTTC. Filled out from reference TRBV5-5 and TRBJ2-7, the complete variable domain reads DAGVTQSPTHLIKTRGQQVTLRCSPISGHKSVSWYQQVLGQGPQFIFQYYEKEERGRGNFPDRFSARQFPNYSSELNVNALLLGDSALYLCASSLTRDSNEQYFGPGTRLTVT.

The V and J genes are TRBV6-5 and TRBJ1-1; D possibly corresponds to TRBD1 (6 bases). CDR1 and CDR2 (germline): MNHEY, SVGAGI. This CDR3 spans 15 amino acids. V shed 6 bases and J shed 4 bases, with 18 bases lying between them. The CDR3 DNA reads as TGTGCCAGCAGCCGTCAAACAGGGTTGGGCACTGAAGCTTTCTTT. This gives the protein CASSRQTGLGTEAFF.

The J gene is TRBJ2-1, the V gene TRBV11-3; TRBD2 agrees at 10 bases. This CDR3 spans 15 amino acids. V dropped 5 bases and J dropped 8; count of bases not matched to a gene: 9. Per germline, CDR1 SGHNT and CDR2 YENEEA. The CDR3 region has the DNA TGTGCCAGCAGCCTCCTAAGCGGGGGGGCCGATGAGCAGTTCTTC. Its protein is CASSLLSGGADEQFF.

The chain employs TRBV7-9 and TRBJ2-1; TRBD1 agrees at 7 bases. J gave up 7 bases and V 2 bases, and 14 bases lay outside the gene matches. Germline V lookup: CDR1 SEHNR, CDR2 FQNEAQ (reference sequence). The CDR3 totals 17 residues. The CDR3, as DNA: TGTGCCAGCAGCTTAAGTCGCCAGAACAGGGGATCTAATGAGCAGTTCTTC. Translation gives CASSLSRQNRGSNEQFF.